This TCR beta chain was retrieved from a study of cytomegalovirus exposure and HLA in healthy donors. Comments on this clone: No antigen is known for it.

General observations from the study: Being productive about 87% or about 30% of the time was typical of most TCR beta V segments in an earlier analysis. Reportedly, a later analysis found an Asian-associated ancestry cluster had fewer N-insertions than the roughly 700-donor mean.

PCR employed 60 Vbeta and 13 Jbeta primers. Profiled with immunoSEQ multiplex PCR; TCRdb holds only in-frame clones, not every one. Among about 170,000 clones listed, around 84% were seen once. Germline CDR1 MNHEY, CDR2 SMNVEV (reference sequence). The ends lost 7 bases at V and 6 bases at J; junction bases unmatched: 10. This CDR3 has 15 amino acids. The receptor was derived from a young man in good health and CMV-seropositive. The specimen was PBMCs. The V call is TRBV27, the J call TRBJ2-1, with 9 bases aligning to TRBD2. The CDR3 loop is CASTMGAGGGNEQFF. The CDR3, as DNA: TGTGCCAGCACCATGGGGGCGGGGGGGGGCAATGAGCAGTTCTTC.